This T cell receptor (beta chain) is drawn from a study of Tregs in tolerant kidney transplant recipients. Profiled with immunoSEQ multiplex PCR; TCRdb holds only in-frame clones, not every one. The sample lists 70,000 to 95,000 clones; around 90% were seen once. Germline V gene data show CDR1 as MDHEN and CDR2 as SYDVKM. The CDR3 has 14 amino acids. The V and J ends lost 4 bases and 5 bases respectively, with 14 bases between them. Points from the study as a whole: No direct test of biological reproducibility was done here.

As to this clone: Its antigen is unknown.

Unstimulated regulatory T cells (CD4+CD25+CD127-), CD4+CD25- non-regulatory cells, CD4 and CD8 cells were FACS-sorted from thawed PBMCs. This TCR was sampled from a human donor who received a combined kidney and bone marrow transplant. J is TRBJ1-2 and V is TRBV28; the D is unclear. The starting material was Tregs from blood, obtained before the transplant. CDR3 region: CASSSGSFPYGYTF. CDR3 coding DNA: TGTGCCAGCAGTTCCGGGTCGTTCCCATATGGCTACACCTTC.